These T cell receptor beta chains were read from a single sample in a study of T cell repertoires in ileal Crohn's disease. Generated by immunoSEQ multiplex PCR, the TCRdb table keeps only in-frame clones and is missing some. Of 8,000 or so clones listed, about 84% are singletons. The specimen was ileal tissue. These receptors all come from an adult with Crohn's disease. CDR3s include the opening cysteine and the closing phenylalanine or tryptophan. The order of the fields is V gene, D gene, J gene, CDR3 protein, CDR3 DNA. A D gene is named only where the DNA matches it firmly.

V gene: TRBV11-2
D gene: TRBD2
J gene: TRBJ2-1
CDR3 protein: CASSSGLAGGVEQFF
CDR3 DNA: TGTGCCAGCAGCTCCGGACTAGCGGGAGGTGTTGAGCAGTTCTTC

V gene: TRBV11-3
D gene: NA
J gene: TRBJ2-1
CDR3 protein: CASSANSVRDNEQFF
CDR3 DNA: TGTGCCAGCAGCGCTAACAGCGTTAGGGACAATGAGCAGTTCTTC

V gene: TRBV7-9
D gene: NA
J gene: TRBJ1-1
CDR3 protein: CASSLTSGVAFF
CDR3 DNA: TGTGCCAGCAGCTTAACGTCCGGGGTAGCTTTCTTT

V gene: TRBV6-1
D gene: NA
J gene: TRBJ1-5
CDR3 protein: CASSVRERNQPQHF
CDR3 DNA: TGTGCCAGCAGTGTGAGGGAGCGCAATCAGCCCCAGCATTTT

V gene: TRBV15
D gene: TRBD2
J gene: TRBJ2-1
CDR3 protein: CATSRSTSGKIHEQFF
CDR3 DNA: TGTGCCACCAGCAGGTCGACTAGCGGGAAGATCCATGAGCAGTTCTTC

V gene: TRBV30
D gene: TRBD1
J gene: TRBJ2-2
CDR3 protein: CAWTHRDRVTGELFF
CDR3 DNA: TGTGCCTGGACCCACCGGGACAGGGTAACCGGGGAGCTGTTTTTT

V gene: TRBV15
D gene: TRBD1
J gene: TRBJ1-2
CDR3 protein: CATSSPGQFYGYTF
CDR3 DNA: TGTGCCACCAGCAGCCCGGGACAGTTTTATGGCTACACCTTC

V gene: TRBV18
D gene: TRBD1
J gene: TRBJ2-1
CDR3 protein: CASSSTDRGGNEQFF
CDR3 DNA: TGTGCCAGCTCATCAACAGACAGGGGCGGCAATGAGCAGTTCTTC

V gene: TRBV30
D gene: NA
J gene: TRBJ2-2
CDR3 protein: CAWSRGHHTGELFF
CDR3 DNA: TGTGCCTGGTCCCGGGGACACCACACCGGGGAGCTGTTTTTT

V gene: TRBV4-1
D gene: NA
J gene: TRBJ2-2
CDR3 protein: CASSQDRGRGSPGELFF
CDR3 DNA: TGCGCCAGCAGCCAAGACAGAGGGAGAGGATCACCGGGGGAGCTGTTTTTT

V gene: TRBV4-3
D gene: TRBD2
J gene: TRBJ2-1
CDR3 protein: CASSQAAGGLEVQFF
CDR3 DNA: TGCGCCAGCAGCCAAGCAGCGGGAGGGCTGGAAGTGCAGTTCTTC

V gene: TRBV30
D gene: TRBD1
J gene: TRBJ2-7
CDR3 protein: CAWGGQGSGEQYF
CDR3 DNA: TGTGCCTGGGGGGGACAGGGTTCGGGCGAGCAGTACTTC

V gene: TRBV7-9
D gene: NA
J gene: TRBJ1-4
CDR3 protein: CASSSSESTNEKLFF
CDR3 DNA: TGTGCCAGCAGCTCTTCAGAGTCAACTAATGAAAAACTGTTTTTT

V gene: TRBV6-1
D gene: TRBD1
J gene: TRBJ2-1
CDR3 protein: CASSEPRDRIREQFF
CDR3 DNA: TGTGCCAGCAGTGAACCTCGGGACAGGATAAGAGAGCAGTTCTTC